This T cell receptor (beta chain) was sequenced during a study of vaccination effects on CD4 cells after COVID-19. Background on the study: Samples came from two convalescent patients 16 days and one week before vaccination.

In the ViraFEST assay, antigen-specific CD4+ clonotypes were identified by expansion after peptide-pool stimulation. Subsequent to a culture period of about ten days, CD4+ T cells were isolated. Infection with SARS-CoV-2 occurred in the person between March and December 2020, and PCR confirmed it. Half-medium exchanges with IL-2 medium took place on days 3 and 7. Study-wide findings and caveats: Newly vaccine-induced clones made up most of the convalescents' post-vaccine spike-reactive clones.

This clone showed up just once. Its matching antigen is unknown. Some clones are missing from TCRdb's copy, which holds only in-frame ones; the method was immunoSEQ multiplex PCR. This sample has tens of thousands of clones, with around 75% found just once. This sequence originates from a human donor who had a prior SARS-CoV-2 infection. The sequencing here drew on CD4+ T cells from PBMCs cultured with a peptide pool, taken before COVID-19 vaccination.

Here the CDR3 DNA reads TGTGCCAGCAGGGACGGGAGGACAGGGGGCTACGAGCAGTACTTC. Translated, it gives CASRDGRTGGYEQYF. J is TRBJ2-7 and V is TRBV5-4, with 10 bases lining up with TRBD1. Losses at the gene ends were 5 bases for V and 3 bases for J; bases not matched to a gene: 8. The CDR3 runs to 15 residues. Germline-derived CDR1 and CDR2 are SGHNT and YYREEE (reference sequence).